The entry below gives a single TCR beta chain sequence along with its context. Its target is not known. This entry belongs to a study of shared clonotypes between healthy human individuals. Study-wide results and limits: Rarefaction demonstrated incomplete sorted-subset sequencing despite large depth.

The CDR3 has 19 residues. Looked up from germline, CDR1 is MGHRA and CDR2 is YSYEKL. The trim removed 0 bases at V and 6 bases at J, leaving 17 bases unmatched. At the deep level, the assay was run. TCRdb's copy holds only in-frame clones and misses some; the assay was immunoSEQ multiplex PCR. Counted here are 1,500,000 or so clones, roughly 96% occurring once; the ten biggest clones make up over 1%. This sequence joins TRBV4-1 and TRBJ2-1, with 7 positions matching TRBD2. The source is a man aged 30-40 years in good health. The source material was naive CD4+ T cells sorted from blood. Sample subset: CD45RA+ positively selected. CDR3 amino acids: CASSQDKSWVGGRINEQFF. In DNA, the CDR3 is TGCGCCAGCAGCCAAGATAAGTCTTGGGTGGGCGGGAGAATCAATGAGCAGTTCTTC.